This TCR beta chain is from a study of T cell responses to AZD1222 COVID-19 vaccine. A remark on this clone: Its antigen is undetermined.

General study results and limits: The study reported that nearly half of spike-specific TCRs target unmutated variant regions.

The CDR3 is made up of 14 amino acids. Germline values: CDR1 MNHNY, CDR2 SVGAGI (reference sequence). V lost 7 bases and J lost 2, with 11 bases in between. Generated by immunoSEQ multiplex PCR, the TCRdb table keeps only in-frame clones and is missing some. The top ten clones hold 1.6% of a sample with 120,000 or so clones, approximately 85% of them seen once. The chain links TRBV6-6 to TRBJ2-2; TRBD2 might be the D (6 bases). The specimen was peripheral blood, collected on day 0 of AZD1222 vaccination. The sequence derives from an adult in good health. The CDR3 DNA reads TGTGCCAGCACTGGGGGGAAAAACACCGGGGAGCTGTTTTTT. As protein: CASTGGKNTGELFF.